One sample yielded the 10 T cell receptor beta chains listed below, sequenced in a study of Tregs in tolerant kidney transplant recipients. Libraries were prepared by immunoSEQ multiplex PCR; TCRdb keeps only in-frame clonotypes and omits some of them. This table has under 100,000 clones, more than 90% appearing once. Sequences were obtained from CD8+ T cells from blood. All receptors come from a human donor in good health.

The chain recombines TRBV2 with TRBJ1-2; D is unclear. Germline CDR1 and CDR2: SNHLY and FYNNEI. The CDR3 runs 14 residues. V lost 8 bases to trimming and J lost 6 bases, with 19 bases between them. The CDR3 is CASPPAQDKDGYTF. The CDR3 DNA reads as TGTGCCAGCCCCCCCGCGCAGGATAAGGATGGCTACACCTTC. Filled out from reference TRBV2 and TRBJ1-2, the complete variable domain reads EPEVTQTPSHQVTQMGQEVILRCVPISNHLYFYWYRQILGQKVEFLVSFYNNEISEKSEIFDDQFSVERPDGSNFTLKIRSTKLEDSAMYFCASPPAQDKDGYTFGSGTRLTVV.

The chain is built from TRBV5-1 and TRBJ1-2; D gene uncertain. Germline values: CDR1 SGHRS, CDR2 YFSETQ. V lost 0 bases and J lost 8, with 11 bases in between. The CDR3 runs 13 residues. The DNA for the CDR3 is TGCGCCAGCAGCTTGGCCGAGGTCCGAGGCTACACCTTC. Translation: CASSLAEVRGYTF.

The genes are TRBV12-5 and TRBJ1-1; 7 bases are a match to TRBD1. Germline trimming cut 6 bases from V and 4 bases from J; bases unmatched to any gene: 8. CDR1 and CDR2 from the germline V gene are LGHNT and FRNRAP. This CDR3 contains 14 residues. The CDR3 DNA reads as TGTGCTAGTGGCCCCAACGGACAGGTCACTGAAGCTTTCTTT. As protein: CASGPNGQVTEAFF.

The gene calls are TRBV13 and TRBJ1-2, with 12 bases lining up with TRBD1. CDR3 size: 14 residues. The V and J ends lost 6 bases and 4 bases, in that order; junction bases with no gene match: 3. Germline-derived CDR1 and CDR2 are PRHDT and FYEKMQ (reference sequence). CDR3 protein: CASRGQGAGYGYTF. The CDR3 DNA is TGTGCCAGCAGGGGACAGGGGGCTGGCTATGGCTACACCTTC.

CDR3 DNA sequence: TGTGCCAGCAGCTTGTGGCAGGGGGCCTACGAGCAGTACTTC. It codes for CASSLWQGAYEQYF. V and J are TRBV5-4 and TRBJ2-7; 7 bases line up with TRBD1. CDR3 length: 14 amino acids. Germline CDR1 and CDR2: SGHNT and YYREEE (reference sequence). V lost 1 base, J lost 2 bases, and 3 bases stayed unmatched.

This clone occurred once. The rearrangement links TRBV4-1 to TRBJ2-7, with D maybe TRBD1 (6 bases). CDR1 and CDR2 (germline): MGHRA, YSYEKL. Trimming removed 4 bases at V and 2 bases at J, with 9 bases between. The CDR3 has 13 residues. The CDR3 spells CASSRGQAYEQYF. The DNA for the CDR3 is TGCGCCAGCAGCCGGGGACAAGCCTACGAGCAGTACTTC.

The rearrangement links TRBV29-1 to TRBJ2-7; D is possibly TRBD1 (6 bases). Trimming took off 5 bases at V and 4 bases at J, with 12 bases between the two ends. This CDR3 comprises 12 residues. Germline V gives CDR1 SQVTM, CDR2 ANQGSEA. Here the CDR3 DNA reads TGCAGCGTTAAGGGGACAAATTACGAGCAGTACTTC. It codes for CSVKGTNYEQYF.

J is TRBJ1-6 and V is TRBV7-2; 9 nucleotides align to TRBD1. Germline V lookup: CDR1 SGHTA, CDR2 FQGNSA. This CDR3 has 16 residues. J lost 0 bases, V lost 5 bases, and 2 bases had no gene match. The CDR3 sequence: CASSGQGRSYNSPLHF. The CDR3 coding sequence is TGTGCCAGCAGCGGACAGGGGCGCTCCTATAATTCACCCCTCCACTTT.

A remark on this clone: This specimen includes other DNA sequences encoding the same CDR3. The CDR3 region is CASSLRQNTEAFF. The CDR3 nucleotides read TGTGCCAGCAGTTTAAGACAGAACACTGAAGCTTTCTTT. The V and J genes are TRBV27 and TRBJ1-1; D gene uncertain. The germline gives CDR1 MNHEY, CDR2 SMNVEV (reference sequence). This CDR3 region has 13 residues. Trimming pared 2 bases from V and 1 base from J, leaving 5 bases between.

This clone appeared once. The chain has TRBV6-6 and TRBJ2-7, with a possible D match to TRBD1 (7 bases). Germline assignment: CDR1 MNHNY and CDR2 SVGAGI (reference sequence). Trimming took 2 bases from V and 3 from J, leaving 11 bases between them. CDR3 size: 14 residues. The CDR3 DNA sequence: TGTGCCAGCAGTTACGCGGGACAGCTCTACGAGCAGTACTTC. Protein sequence: CASSYAGQLYEQYF.